The rows below give T cell receptor beta chains drawn from one sample of a study of OX40 agonist ivuxolimab in advanced cancers. Here immunoSEQ multiplex PCR was the method, and the copy in TCRdb shows in-frame clones only, minus some. The data show around 77,000 clones, with about 78% seen just once and about 5.4% held by the top ten. The sequencing used CD4+ or CD8+ T cells sorted from blood, collected in a trial of the OX40 agonist ivuxolimab. The origin of the receptors is an adult with an advanced solid tumor such as melanoma, head and neck, liver or kidney cancer. CDR3s include the opening cysteine and the closing phenylalanine or tryptophan. A D gene is named only where the DNA matches it firmly. Clone size is stated in some rows and not others, as once, few, many or a class when expanded.

len,d_gene,j_gene,v_gene,abundance,CDR3nt,CDR3aa
14,.,TRBJ2-7,TRBV27,.,TGTGCCAGCAGTTTAAAGCGGCAGTCCTACGAGCAGTACTTC,CASSLKRQSYEQYF
18,.,TRBJ1-5,TRBV21-1,.,TGTGCCAGCAGAAAAGGTAACTGGGACAGGGTACGGAATCAGCCCCAGCATTTT,CASRKGNWDRVRNQPQHF
16,.,TRBJ1-1,TRBV5-1,.,TGCGCCAGCAGCTTTTTGACAGGAAGGGTGAACACTGAAGCTTTCTTT,CASSFLTGRVNTEAFF
12,.,TRBJ1-1,TRBV7-9,.,TGTGCCAGCAGCTCTATTTTTTGGCAAGCTTTCTTT,CASSSIFWQAFF
14,.,TRBJ1-2,TRBV28,.,TGTGCCAGCACCGCACAGCAGGGGTGGGACGGCTACACCTTC,CASTAQQGWDGYTF
15,.,TRBJ1-5,TRBV19,few,TGTGCCAGTAGTATGGTCCCCAGAAGCAATCAGCCCCAGCATTTT,CASSMVPRSNQPQHF
15,.,TRBJ2-5,TRBV5-1,.,TGCGCCAGCAGCTTTTACAGTGGGATAGTCGAGACCCAGTACTTC,CASSFYSGIVETQYF
15,.,TRBJ1-1,TRBV9,large,TGTGCCAGCAGCGTAGTTGGGGGGGCGGGCACTGAAGCTTTCTTT,CASSVVGGAGTEAFF
14,.,TRBJ1-1,TRBV19,.,TGTGCCAGTAGTACCGGGGCCAGGAACACTGAAGCTTTCTTT,CASSTGARNTEAFF
15,.,TRBJ2-3,TRBV10-1,.,TGCGCCAGCAGTGAGCCGTCCGGTTCTCGAGATACGCAGTATTTT,CASSEPSGSRDTQYF
15,TRBD2,TRBJ2-1,TRBV6-5,few,TGTGCCAGCAGTCCTAGCGGGGGGGTCAACAATGAGCAGTTCTTC,CASSPSGGVNNEQFF
12,.,TRBJ2-7,TRBV19,.,TGTGCCAGCGAGGAGGGCGGCTACGAGCAGTACTTC,CASEEGGYEQYF
14,.,TRBJ1-3,TRBV5-1,.,TGCGCCAGCAGCTTGGTGCAGGGTGGGAACACCATATATTTT,CASSLVQGGNTIYF
15,.,TRBJ2-4,TRBV28,.,TGTGCCAGCAGTTTGGGGGGCAGTGCCAAAAACATTCAGTACTTC,CASSLGGSAKNIQYF
15,TRBD1,TRBJ1-5,TRBV6-5,.,TGTGCCAGCAGCCAGGGACAGGGGGCGAATCAGCCCCAGCATTTT,CASSQGQGANQPQHF
12,.,TRBJ2-7,TRBV30,.,TGTGCCTGGAGCCCAGACTCCTACGAGCAGTACTTC,CAWSPDSYEQYF
12,.,TRBJ1-3,TRBV28,.,TGTGCCAGCAGTTTGGCTCGAAACACCATATATTTT,CASSLARNTIYF
14,.,TRBJ1-5,TRBV7-2,.,TGTGCCAGCAGCTTAGGGGCGACCCAACAGCCCCAGCATTTT,CASSLGATQQPQHF
16,.,TRBJ2-1,TRBV25-1,.,TGTGCCAGCAGTGAATACCGGGCAGGCTCCTACAATGAGCAGTTCTTC,CASSEYRAGSYNEQFF
16,.,TRBJ2-1,TRBV6-5,.,TGTGCCAGCAGTTACTCTCCACCCAGCTCCTACAATGAGCAGTTCTTC,CASSYSPPSSYNEQFF
14,TRBD1,TRBJ2-2,TRBV18,.,TGTGCCAGCTCAGGGACAGCGAACACCGGGGAGCTGTTTTTT,CASSGTANTGELFF
11,.,TRBJ2-5,TRBV7-9,.,TGTGCCAGCAGTCCCATGGAGACCCAGTACTTC,CASSPMETQYF
14,TRBD2,TRBJ2-5,TRBV5-1,.,TGCGCCAGCAGCTTCCTAGCGGGAGTCGAGACCCAGTACTTC,CASSFLAGVETQYF
15,.,TRBJ1-4,TRBV30,.,TGTGCCTGGACCGCGCACCCGGGCCGAGGGAGAAAACTGTTTTTT,CAWTAHPGRGRKLFF
13,.,TRBJ1-2,TRBV6-1,.,TGTGCCAGCAGTGAACGGGGGTCGAATGGCCACACCTTC,CASSERGSNGHTF
13,TRBD2,TRBJ2-1,TRBV29-1,.,TGCAGCGTCGCCGGGACTAGTTTATCCGAGCAGTTCTTC,CSVAGTSLSEQFF
16,TRBD2,TRBJ2-1,TRBV6-5,.,TGTGCCAGCAGTTCTAGCGGGAGGGCCGGGGGCTATGAGCAGTTCTTC,CASSSSGRAGGYEQFF
14,.,TRBJ1-6,TRBV21-1,.,TGTGCCAGCAGCAACCGGGACAATAATTCACCCCTCCACTTT,CASSNRDNNSPLHF
14,.,TRBJ1-3,TRBV5-6,.,TGTGCCAGCAGCTTGGTTTCAGGCAGAAACACCATATATTTT,CASSLVSGRNTIYF
15,TRBD1,TRBJ1-5,TRBV6-5,.,TGTGCCAGCAGTTACAAGGGGGCGCCCGGTCAGCCCCAGCATTTT,CASSYKGAPGQPQHF
16,TRBD2,TRBJ2-3,TRBV9,.,TGTGCCAGCAGCGTAGGTTCGGGACTAAGCACAGATACGCAGTATTTT,CASSVGSGLSTDTQYF
13,.,TRBJ1-5,TRBV11-3,.,TGTGCCAGCAGCTCATCCCCCCCCACCCCTCGGCATTTT,CASSSSPPTPRHF
13,.,TRBJ1-1,TRBV10-3,.,TGTGCCATCAGTGGGGAGATGAACACTGAAGCTTTCTTT,CAISGEMNTEAFF
13,.,TRBJ2-5,TRBV7-2,.,TGTGCCAGCAGCCCCCGGAAGGTGGAGACCCAGTACTTC,CASSPRKVETQYF
15,TRBD1,TRBJ2-7,TRBV4-3,.,TGCGCCAGCAGCCGGAATAGGGACAGCCGCTACGAGCAGTACTTC,CASSRNRDSRYEQYF
20,.,TRBJ2-1,TRBV9,.,TGTGCCAGCAGCGTAGGAGCCGGACAGGGAGGGGCTAGAAATCTCAATGAGCAGTTCTTC,CASSVGAGQGGARNLNEQFF
14,.,TRBJ1-2,TRBV6-5,.,TGTGCCAGCAGTTACTCGATAGCCAGTGATGGCTACACCTTC,CASSYSIASDGYTF
16,.,TRBJ1-5,TRBV7-2,.,TGTGCCAGCAGCTTAGCCCCAGGGGAACGCAATCAGCCCCAGCATTTT,CASSLAPGERNQPQHF
15,.,TRBJ2-4,TRBV5-1,.,TGCGCCAGCAGCCCAACCGGGACAACCAAAAACATTCAGTACTTC,CASSPTGTTKNIQYF
17,TRBD1,TRBJ2-3,TRBV9,.,TGTGCCAGCAGCGTCGTGGGGTGGACAGGGGTTGTAGATACGCAGTATTTT,CASSVVGWTGVVDTQYF
14,.,TRBJ1-6,TRBV6-5,.,TGTGCCAGCAGTTACTCTAGGGAGGGTTCACCCCTCCACTTT,CASSYSREGSPLHF
17,TRBD2,TRBJ2-1,TRBV27,.,TGTGCCAGCAGTCCGAGACTAGCACTTAGCTCCTACAATGAGCAGTTCTTC,CASSPRLALSSYNEQFF